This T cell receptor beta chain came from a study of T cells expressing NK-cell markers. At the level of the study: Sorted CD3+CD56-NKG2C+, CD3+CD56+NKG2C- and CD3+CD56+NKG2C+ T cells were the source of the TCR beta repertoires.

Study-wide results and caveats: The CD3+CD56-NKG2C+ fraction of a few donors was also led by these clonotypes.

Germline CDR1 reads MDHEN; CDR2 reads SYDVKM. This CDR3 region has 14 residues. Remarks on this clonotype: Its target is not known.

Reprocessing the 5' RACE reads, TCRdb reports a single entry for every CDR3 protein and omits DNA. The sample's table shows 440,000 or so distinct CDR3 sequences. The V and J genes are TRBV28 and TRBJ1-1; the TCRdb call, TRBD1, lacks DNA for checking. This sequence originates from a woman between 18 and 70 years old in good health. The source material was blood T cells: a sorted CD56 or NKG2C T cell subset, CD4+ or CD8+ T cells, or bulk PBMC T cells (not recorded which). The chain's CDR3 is CASSIQGAWTEAFF. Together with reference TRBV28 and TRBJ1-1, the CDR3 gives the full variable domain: DVKVTQSSRYLVKRTGEKVFLECVQDMDHENMFWYRQDPGLGLRLIYFSYDVKMKEKGDIPEGYSVSREKKERFSLILESASTNQTSMYLCASSIQGAWTEAFFGQGTRLTVV.